Below are 28 T cell receptor beta chains sequenced from a single sample in a study of tumor and adjacent non-tumor tissue in lung cancer. No cell sorting was done before RNA was extracted from the tissue. Distant lung tissue was collected more than 3 cm away from the tumor edge. The library came from three nested PCR rounds adapted from ARM-PCR protocols. TCRdb analysed the multiplex PCR reads with MiXCR anew, one entry per CDR3 protein. The sample shows 80,000 to 100,000 distinct CDR3 sequences, roughly 78% of them seen only once. The sample was distant non-tumor lung tissue. The source of these receptors is a man in his fifties or sixties with small cell lung cancer.

A single count supports this clonotype. A read error may produce the germline difference seen at one junction end. The chain combines TRBV6-5 with TRBJ2-1; a weak D match, TRBD1 (6 bases). Germline CDR1 is MNHEY and CDR2 is SVGAGI. The CDR3 spans 15 residues. The CDR3 nucleotides read TGTGCCAGCAGTTACCGACAGGTAGGGCTCGGTGAGCAGTCCTTC. This codes for CASSYRQVGLGEQSF.

Details on this clonotype: This could be a read error, since a much larger clone is one nucleotide away. The genes are TRBV4-1 and TRBJ1-3; D is unresolved. Trimming cost V 5 bases and J 7 bases, with 15 bases left between them. The CDR3 totals 14 residues. Germline CDR1 is MGHRA and CDR2 is YSYEKL. The CDR3 loop is CASSLKTYGNTIYF. CDR3 DNA sequence: TGCGCCAGCAGCTTAAAGACCTACGGGAACACCATATATTTT.

This clonotype was counted only a few times. This chain links TRBV5-7 with TRBJ2-5; 11 nucleotides agree with TRBD2. TRBV5-7 is an ORF; its function is uncertain. Trimming at V came to 7 bases and at J to 5 bases, leaving 7 bases not matched to a gene. This CDR3 is 14 amino acids long. As DNA, the CDR3 is TGTGCCAGCCGTAGCGGGAGGGCCCTTGAGACCCAGTACTTC. It is translated as CASRSGRALETQYF.

With regard to this clonotype: This may be a read error, as it is one base from a much larger clone. V gene TRBV2 combines with J gene TRBJ2-1; no definite D call. This CDR3 comprises 12 residues. Germline CDR1 SNHLY, CDR2 FYNNEI. This CDR3 reads CASSGLGPSWLF. CDR3 DNA sequence: TGTGCCAGCAGTGGCCTCGGGCCTTCATGGCTCTTC. Combining the CDR3 with reference TRBV2 and TRBJ2-1 gives the whole variable domain EPEVTQTPSHQVTQMGQEVILRCVPISNHLYFYWYRQILGQKVEFLVSFYNNEISEKSEIFDDQFSVERPDGSNFTLKIRSTKLEDSAMYFCASSGLGPSWLFGPGTRLTVL.

In the case of this clonotype: The junction does not match germline at one end; this may be a read error. The chain has TRBV12-3 or TRBV12-4 and TRBJ1-5; TRBD1 agrees at 7 bases. This CDR3 spans 16 amino acids. CDR3 bases: TGTGCCACCAGTCTCCAGACAGGGTGCTACAATCAGCCCCAGCATTTT. Its protein is CATSLQTGCYNQPQHF.

The count of this clonotype is one. The chain couples TRBV5-6 to TRBJ2-1, with TRBD2 identical over 11 bases. There are 15 residues in the CDR3. The V and J ends lost 3 bases and 5 bases, in that order; junction bases with no gene match: 4. Per the germline V gene, CDR1 is SGHDT and CDR2 is YYEEEE. The CDR3 loop reads CASSSGTSGDNEQFF. CDR3 nucleotides: TGTGCCAGCAGCTCGGGGACTAGCGGAGACAATGAGCAGTTCTTC.

The chain links TRBV28 to TRBJ2-3; D ambiguous. CDR1 is MDHEN, CDR2 SYDVKM, per germline. CDR3 size: 13 residues. The V end lost 6 bases, the J end lost 0 bases, and 7 bases lay between the germline ends. The CDR3 DNA is TGTGCCAGCAGGGAGCCTAGCACAGATACGCAGTATTTT. This encodes CASREPSTDTQYF.

On this clonotype itself: The final CDR3 position lacks the conserved phenylalanine or tryptophan, pointing to a likely read error. The chain combines TRBV4-2 with TRBJ2-2, with D unclear. Germline V gene lookup returns CDR1 LGHNA and CDR2 YNFKEQ. V was pared by 2 bases and J by 6 bases, with 10 bases between. This CDR3 has 14 amino acids. This CDR3 reads CASSQIPSPGELFY. The DNA of the CDR3 is TGTGCCAGCAGCCAAATCCCATCACCCGGGGAGCTGTTTTAT.

This clonotype was detected only once. One end of the junction does not line up with germline, which may come from a read error. The gene calls are TRBV12-3 or TRBV12-4 and TRBJ1-5; a weak D match, TRBD1 (6 bases). The CDR3 contains 18 residues. The CDR3 loop reads CASSFSDRGRYSDQPQHF. CDR3 bases: TGCGCCAGCAGTTTCTCGGACAGAGGCCGGTATAGCGATCAGCCCCAGCATTTT.

Details on this clonotype: Since no conserved phenylalanine or tryptophan closes the CDR3, a read error is the likely cause. The chain has TRBV29-1 and TRBJ1-1, with unresolved D. The CDR3 runs to 13 residues. Germline V CDR1 and CDR2: SQVTM, ANQGSEA. For the CDR3, the DNA is TGCATCGGTATGTTCGGTCAGAACACTGAAGCTTTCTCT. It encodes CIGMFGQNTEAFS.

This clonotype was found a few times. The chain joins TRBV5-4 to TRBJ2-1; 7 bases match TRBD2. The length of the CDR3 is 17 residues. Germline CDR1 reads SGHNT; CDR2 reads YYREEE (reference sequence). V trimming: 5 bases; J trimming: 9 bases; junction bases outside the gene matches: 20. CDR3 DNA sequence: TGTGCCAGCAGTTCGCCTGAAAGCGGGACTATGGAGGGTGAGCAGTTCTTC. This gives the protein CASSSPESGTMEGEQFF.

A word on this clonotype: Likely a read error: the CDR3 ends without its conserved phenylalanine or tryptophan. Here the CDR3 DNA reads TGTGCCAGCAACCCTCCGGGTTTGGGGCCCAGCTCCTACGAGCAGTACTTG. Protein: CASNPPGLGPSSYEQYL. This chain joins TRBV11-3 and TRBJ2-7; possible D gene TRBD1, 5 bases. CDR1 is SGHNT and CDR2 is YENEEA in the germline V gene. Trimming shortened V by 7 bases and J by 0 bases, and 22 bases separated the two germline ends. CDR3 length: 17 residues.

This chain joins TRBV6-1 and TRBJ2-1; the D is unclear. Germline CDR1 reads MNHNS; CDR2 reads SASEGT. V lost 6 bases and J 0 bases, leaving 12 bases between the germline ends. This CDR3 is 15 amino acids long. The CDR3 DNA follows: TGTGCCAGCAGAATCGGCGAAACCTCCTACAATGAGCAGTTCTTC. It translates to CASRIGETSYNEQFF.

As concerns this clonotype: At one end the junction does not follow the germline gene, possibly because of a read error. The chain employs TRBV29-1 and TRBJ2-1; 13 bases align to TRBD2. Per the germline V gene, CDR1 is SQVTM and CDR2 is ANQGSEA. This CDR3 region has 15 residues. The CDR3 DNA reads as TGCAGCGTTGTTTTACTAGCGGGAGGGTACAATAAGCAGTTCTTC. It encodes CSVVLLAGGYNKQFF.

Concerning this clonotype: The final CDR3 position lacks the conserved phenylalanine or tryptophan, pointing to a likely read error. In DNA form, the CDR3 reads TGTGCCAGCCTGCGACTGTGTTCCTACGAGCAGTACTTA. Translated: CASLRLCSYEQYL. The chain combines TRBV6-5 with TRBJ2-7; D is uncertain. Trimming shortened V by 8 bases and J by 1 base, and 12 bases separated the two germline ends. The CDR3 is 13 residues long. Germline V lookup: CDR1 MNHEY, CDR2 SVGAGI.

The chain joins TRBV11-2 to TRBJ2-2; TRBD1 matches at 7 bases. The CDR3 loop spans 14 amino acids. Germline CDR1 reads SGHAT; CDR2 reads FQNNGV. The CDR3: CISRRTGNTGELFF. CDR3 in DNA: TGTATCAGCCGCAGGACAGGGAACACCGGGGAGCTGTTTTTT. Full variable domain (outside the CDR3, taken from reference TRBV11-2 and TRBJ2-2): EAGVAQSPRYKIIEKRQSVAFWCNPISGHATLYWYQQILGQGPKLLIQFQNNGVVDDSQLPKDRFSAERLKGVDSTLKIQPAKLEDSAVYLCISRRTGNTGELFFGEGSRLTVL.

In this sample, this clonotype turned up many times. The genes are TRBV6-5 and TRBJ1-5; TRBD1 matches at 7 bases. Germline loops: CDR1 MNHEY, CDR2 SVGAGI. The CDR3 covers 18 residues. J was trimmed by 3 bases and V by 5 bases; bases with no gene match: 16. The chain's CDR3 is CASSLRQGGYGFNQPQHF. The DNA of the CDR3 is TGTGCCAGCAGTCTCCGACAGGGTGGATATGGTTTCAATCAGCCCCAGCATTTT.

Comment on this clonotype: A junction end diverges from the germline sequence, so it may reflect a read error. V and J are TRBV29-1 and TRBJ1-1, with D possibly TRBD1 on 5 matching bases. Germline-derived CDR1 and CDR2 are SQVTM and ANQGSEA. The CDR3 covers 11 residues. CDR3 in amino acids: CSDGRQSEASF. The CDR3 DNA follows: TGCAGCGATGGAAGACAGTCTGAAGCTTCCTTT.

Note on this clonotype: The junction departs from germline at one end; a sequencing error may be responsible. This chain joins TRBV29-1 and TRBJ2-1; tentatively, D is TRBD2 (5 bases). The V gene's germline CDR1 is SQVTM and CDR2 ANQGSEA. The CDR3 has 13 amino acids. The CDR3 region has the DNA TGTAGCGCCCAATCGAGCTCCTACAATGAGCAGTTCTTC. Its protein is CSAQSSSYNEQFF.

The table lists this clonotype with a count of one. J is TRBJ2-3 and V is TRBV5-4; TRBD1 is a possible D gene (5 bases). Judging by the DNA end, TRBJ1-5 fits better; the J call may be wrong. Germline lookup yields CDR1 SGHNT and CDR2 YYREEE (reference sequence). The CDR3 runs 13 residues. This chain's CDR3 is CASSPLTADTQHF. The CDR3, as DNA: TGTGCCAGTAGCCCGCTGACAGCAGATACGCAGCATTTT.

This clonotype was detected a few times. An end of the junction differs from the germline gene, which may be a read error. The genes are TRBV5-1 and TRBJ2-1; D gene unclear. The CDR3 extends over 14 amino acids. Germline V CDR1 and CDR2: SGHRS, YFSETQ. For the CDR3, the DNA is TGCGCCAGCAGCTTGGCTACGTCCTACAATGAGCAGTCCTTC. It is translated as CASSLATSYNEQSF.

To note about this clonotype: A junction boundary mismatches the germline segment, possibly from a read error. V is TRBV6-5 and J is TRBJ1-4; D gene unclear. The CDR3 has 14 residues. Germline V CDR1 and CDR2: MNHEY, SVGAGI. The CDR3 sequence is CASSNSYTNEKVFF. CDR3 nucleotide sequence: TGTGCCAGCAGTAACTCGTACACCAATGAAAAAGTGTTTTTT.

On this clonotype itself: One end of the junction is discordant with germline, which a read error may explain. The chain has TRBV4-1 and TRBJ2-2; a possible D gene is TRBD2 (5 bases). Germline CDR1 and CDR2: MGHRA and YSYEKL. This CDR3 is built from 17 residues. In DNA form, the CDR3 reads TGCGCCAGCAGCCCCGGGTCCAGGCTTAAAGTTCCCGGGGAACTGTTTTTT. Encoded protein: CASSPGSRLKVPGELFF.

Of note for this clonotype: At one end, the junction sequence differs from germline, possibly due to a read error. The rearrangement links TRBV29-1 to TRBJ2-5; D gene uncertain. The CDR3 spans 12 residues. The germline V gene has CDR1 SQVTM and CDR2 ANQGSEA. The CDR3 bases are TGCAGCGTTGACTGGGGAAAGGAGACCCGGTTCTTC. Its protein is CSVDWGKETRFF.

This clonotype has just a few counts. This chain joins TRBV4-2 and TRBJ1-2, with D hard to call. Germline lookup yields CDR1 LGHNA and CDR2 YNFKEQ. The CDR3 consists of 18 residues. V lost 0 bases to trimming and J lost 4 bases, with 21 bases between them. The DNA for the CDR3 is TGTGCCAGCAGCCAAGATGTGGGCCCCGGAATAGCCATCTATGGCTACACCTTC. Protein: CASSQDVGPGIAIYGYTF.

This clonotype was observed once. A read error is possible here, since a much larger clone lies one base away. The chain employs TRBV5-5 and TRBJ2-7; 14 nucleotides match TRBD2. V gave up 6 bases and J gave up 8 bases; unmatched junction bases: 19. The CDR3 has 18 amino acids. Germline CDR1 reads SGHKS; CDR2 reads YYEKEE (reference sequence). The CDR3 loop is CASTRLRLAGGPRCKQYF. CDR3 DNA: TGTGCCAGCACTCGTTTGCGACTAGCGGGAGGGCCTAGATGCAAGCAGTACTTC.

In its sample, this clonotype was seen many times. The rearrangement joins TRBV12-3 or TRBV12-4 to TRBJ2-2; D unresolved. V lost 4 bases to trimming and J lost 6 bases, with 6 bases between them. The CDR3 has 12 amino acids. CDR3: CASSYLPGELFF. The DNA of the CDR3 is TGTGCCAGCAGTTATTTGCCCGGGGAGCTGTTTTTT.

This clonotype was picked up one time. The rearrangement links TRBV4-2 to TRBJ2-1; TRBD2 agrees at 7 bases. Trimming at V came to 4 bases and at J to 10 bases, leaving 22 bases not matched to a gene. CDR1 is LGHNA and CDR2 is YNFKEQ in the germline V gene. CDR3 length equals 18 residues. CDR3 DNA: TGTGCCAGCAGCCCGACTAGCTGGAGGGCCGGAAGAGTAGAAGAGCAGTTCTTC. Its protein is CASSPTSWRAGRVEEQFF.